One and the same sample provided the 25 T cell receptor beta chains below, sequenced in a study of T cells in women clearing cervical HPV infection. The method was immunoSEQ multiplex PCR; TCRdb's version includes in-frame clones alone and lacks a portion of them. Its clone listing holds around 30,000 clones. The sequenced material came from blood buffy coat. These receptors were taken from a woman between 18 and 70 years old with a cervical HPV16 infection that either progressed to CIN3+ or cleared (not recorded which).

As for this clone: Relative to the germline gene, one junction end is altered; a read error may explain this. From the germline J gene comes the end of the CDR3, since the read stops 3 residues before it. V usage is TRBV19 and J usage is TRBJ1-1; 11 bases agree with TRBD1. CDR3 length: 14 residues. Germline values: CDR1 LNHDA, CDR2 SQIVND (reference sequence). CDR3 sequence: CASRIGQGATEAFF. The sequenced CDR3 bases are TGTGCCAGTAGGATAGGACAGGGGGCCACTGAA.

Incomplete CDR3 DNA: TGTGCCAGCAGCTACGCGGGGGGGGAG. Its protein product is CASSYAGGE. The full CDR3 sequence reads CASSYAGGELFF. The rearrangement links TRBV7-9 to TRBJ2-2, with TRBD2 as a possible D gene (6 bases). The read comes to an end 3 residues before the CDR3 does, leaving the germline J gene to fill in the end. The CDR3 sequence is 12 residues long. Trimming took 4 bases from V and 8 from J, leaving 8 bases between them. Looked up from germline, CDR1 is SEHNR and CDR2 is FQNEAQ (reference sequence).

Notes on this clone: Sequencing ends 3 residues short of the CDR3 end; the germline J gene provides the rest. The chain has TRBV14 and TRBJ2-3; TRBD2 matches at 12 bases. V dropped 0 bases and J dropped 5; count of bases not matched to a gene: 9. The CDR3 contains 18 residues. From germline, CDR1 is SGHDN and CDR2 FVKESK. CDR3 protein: CASSQEWLAGGPRDTQYF. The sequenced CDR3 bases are TGTGCCAGCAGCCAAGAATGGCTAGCGGGAGGGCCCCGAGATACG.

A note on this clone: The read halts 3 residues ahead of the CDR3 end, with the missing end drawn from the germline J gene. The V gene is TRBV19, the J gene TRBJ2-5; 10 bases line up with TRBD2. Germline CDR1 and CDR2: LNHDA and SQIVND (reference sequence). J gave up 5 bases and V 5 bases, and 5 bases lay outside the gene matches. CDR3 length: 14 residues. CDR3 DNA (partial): TGTGCCAGTAGTGAGCGGGGGGGCCATGAGACC. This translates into CASSERGGHET. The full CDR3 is CASSERGGHETQYF.

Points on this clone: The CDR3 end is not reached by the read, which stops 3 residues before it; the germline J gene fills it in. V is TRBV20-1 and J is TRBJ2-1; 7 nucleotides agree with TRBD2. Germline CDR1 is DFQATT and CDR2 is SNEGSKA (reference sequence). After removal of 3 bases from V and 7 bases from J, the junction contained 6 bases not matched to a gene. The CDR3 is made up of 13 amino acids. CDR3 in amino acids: CSARGGRMNEQFF. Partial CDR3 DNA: TGCAGTGCTAGGGGCGGGAGAATGAATGAG.

The CDR3 region is CASSLSPRHADTQYF. The sequenced CDR3 bases are TGTGCCAGCAGTTTAAGCCCCCGACATGCAGATACG. V is TRBV12-3 or TRBV12-4 and J is TRBJ2-3; D is ambiguous. The sequence runs out 3 residues before the end of the CDR3; the remainder is reconstructed from the germline J gene. Trimming shortened V by 2 bases and J by 4 bases, and 13 bases separated the two germline ends. This CDR3 is built from 15 residues.

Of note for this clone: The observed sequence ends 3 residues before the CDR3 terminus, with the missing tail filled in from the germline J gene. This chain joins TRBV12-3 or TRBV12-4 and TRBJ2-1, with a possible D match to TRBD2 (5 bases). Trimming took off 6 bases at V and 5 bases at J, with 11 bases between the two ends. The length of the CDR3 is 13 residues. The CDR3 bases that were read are TGTGCCAGCAGGTGGACTGGAAACAATGAG. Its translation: CASRWTGNNE. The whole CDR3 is CASRWTGNNEQFF.

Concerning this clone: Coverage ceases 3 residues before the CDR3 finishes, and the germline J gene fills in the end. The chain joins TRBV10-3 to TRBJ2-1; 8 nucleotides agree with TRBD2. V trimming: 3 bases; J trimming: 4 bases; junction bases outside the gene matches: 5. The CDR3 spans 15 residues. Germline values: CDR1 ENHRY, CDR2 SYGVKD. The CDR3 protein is CAISDGGLGYNEQFF. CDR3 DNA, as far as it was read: TGTGCCATCAGTGACGGGGGACTAGGGTACAATGAG.

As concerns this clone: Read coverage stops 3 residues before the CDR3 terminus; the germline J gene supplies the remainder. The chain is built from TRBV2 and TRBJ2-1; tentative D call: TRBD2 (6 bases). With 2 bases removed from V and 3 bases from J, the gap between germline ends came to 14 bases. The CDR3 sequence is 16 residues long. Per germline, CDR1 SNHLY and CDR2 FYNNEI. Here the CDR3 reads CASSELGLANYNEQFF. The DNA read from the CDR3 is TGTGCCAGCAGTGAATTAGGCCTAGCGAACTACAATGAG.

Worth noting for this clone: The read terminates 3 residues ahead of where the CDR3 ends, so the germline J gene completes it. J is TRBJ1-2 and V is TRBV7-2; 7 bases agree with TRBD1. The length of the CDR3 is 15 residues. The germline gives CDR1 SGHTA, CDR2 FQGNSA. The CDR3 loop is CASSLADRVWDDYTF. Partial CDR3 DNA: TGTGCCAGCAGCTTAGCCGACAGGGTTTGGGACGAC.

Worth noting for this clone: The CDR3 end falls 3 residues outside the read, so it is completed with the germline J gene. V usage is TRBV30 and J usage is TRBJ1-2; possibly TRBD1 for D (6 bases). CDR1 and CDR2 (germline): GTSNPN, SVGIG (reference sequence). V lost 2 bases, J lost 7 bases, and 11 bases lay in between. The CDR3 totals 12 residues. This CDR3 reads CAWSQGPGGYTF. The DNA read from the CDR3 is TGTGCCTGGAGTCAGGGGCCCGGTGGC.

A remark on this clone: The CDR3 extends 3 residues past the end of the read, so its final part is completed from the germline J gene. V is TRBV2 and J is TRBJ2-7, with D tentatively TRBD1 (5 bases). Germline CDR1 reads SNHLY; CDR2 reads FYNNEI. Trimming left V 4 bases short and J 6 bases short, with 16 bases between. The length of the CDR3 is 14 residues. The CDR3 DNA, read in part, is TGTGCCAGCAGTGGTGGGCAGGGTGGCGGCGAG. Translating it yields CASSGGQGGGE. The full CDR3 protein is CASSGGQGGGEQYF.

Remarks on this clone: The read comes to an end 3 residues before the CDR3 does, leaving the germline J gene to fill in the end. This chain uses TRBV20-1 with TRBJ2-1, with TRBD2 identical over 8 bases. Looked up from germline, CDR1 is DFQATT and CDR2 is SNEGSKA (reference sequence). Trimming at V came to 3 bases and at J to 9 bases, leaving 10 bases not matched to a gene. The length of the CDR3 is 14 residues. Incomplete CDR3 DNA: TGCAGTGCTAGTAAGAGCGGGAGCCAAACTGAG. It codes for CSASKSGSQTE. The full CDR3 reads CSASKSGSQTEQFF.

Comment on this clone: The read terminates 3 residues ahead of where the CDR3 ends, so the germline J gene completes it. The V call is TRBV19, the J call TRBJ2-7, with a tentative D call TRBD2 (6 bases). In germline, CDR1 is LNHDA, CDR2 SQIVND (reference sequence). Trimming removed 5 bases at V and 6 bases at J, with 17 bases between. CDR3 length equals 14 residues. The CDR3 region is CASSGGSRGLEQYF. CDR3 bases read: TGTGCCAGTAGTGGGGGAAGTCGGGGACTCGAG. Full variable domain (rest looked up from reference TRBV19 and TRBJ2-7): DGGITQSPKYLFRKEGQNVTLSCEQNLNHDAMYWYRQDPGQGLRLIYYSQIVNDFQKGDIAEGYSVSREKKESFPLTVTSAQKNPTAFYLCASSGGSRGLEQYFGPGTRLTVT.

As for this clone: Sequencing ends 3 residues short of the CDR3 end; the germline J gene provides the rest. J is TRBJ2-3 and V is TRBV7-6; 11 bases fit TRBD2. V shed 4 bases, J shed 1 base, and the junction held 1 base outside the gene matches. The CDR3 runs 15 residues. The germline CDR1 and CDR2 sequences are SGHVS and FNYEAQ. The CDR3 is CASSWGLAGTDTQYF. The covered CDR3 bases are TGTGCCAGCAGCTGGGGACTAGCGGGCACAGATACG.

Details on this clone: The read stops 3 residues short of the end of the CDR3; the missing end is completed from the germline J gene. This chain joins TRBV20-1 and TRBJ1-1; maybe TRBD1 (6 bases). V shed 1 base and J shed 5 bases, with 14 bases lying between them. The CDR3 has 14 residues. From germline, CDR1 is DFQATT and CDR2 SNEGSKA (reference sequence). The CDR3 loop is CSARGGRGETEAFF. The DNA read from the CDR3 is TGCAGTGCTAGAGGAGGCAGGGGAGAGACTGAA.

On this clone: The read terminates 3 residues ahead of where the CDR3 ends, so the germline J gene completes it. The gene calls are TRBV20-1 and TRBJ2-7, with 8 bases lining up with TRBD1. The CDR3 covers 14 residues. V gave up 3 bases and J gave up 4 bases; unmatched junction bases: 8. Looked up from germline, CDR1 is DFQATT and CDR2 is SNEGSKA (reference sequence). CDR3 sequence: CSASAGQGIYEQYF. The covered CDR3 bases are TGCAGTGCTAGCGCTGGACAGGGTATTTACGAG.

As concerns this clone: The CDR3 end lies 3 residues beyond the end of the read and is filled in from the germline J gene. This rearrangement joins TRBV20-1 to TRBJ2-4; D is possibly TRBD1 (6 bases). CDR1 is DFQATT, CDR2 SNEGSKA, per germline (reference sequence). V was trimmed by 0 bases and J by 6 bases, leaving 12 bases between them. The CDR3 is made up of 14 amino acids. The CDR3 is CSARDQAQGNIQYF. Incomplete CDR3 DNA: TGCAGTGCTAGAGATCAGGCACAGGGAAACATT.

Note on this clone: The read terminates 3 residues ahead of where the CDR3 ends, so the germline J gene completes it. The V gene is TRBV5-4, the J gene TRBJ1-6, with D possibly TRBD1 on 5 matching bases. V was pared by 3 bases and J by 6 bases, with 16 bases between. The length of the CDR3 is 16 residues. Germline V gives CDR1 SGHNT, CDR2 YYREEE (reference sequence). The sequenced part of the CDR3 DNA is TGTGCCAGCAGCTCTGTGGCCGGGGGATCTAATTCACCC. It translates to CASSSVAGGSNSP. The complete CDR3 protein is CASSSVAGGSNSPLHF.

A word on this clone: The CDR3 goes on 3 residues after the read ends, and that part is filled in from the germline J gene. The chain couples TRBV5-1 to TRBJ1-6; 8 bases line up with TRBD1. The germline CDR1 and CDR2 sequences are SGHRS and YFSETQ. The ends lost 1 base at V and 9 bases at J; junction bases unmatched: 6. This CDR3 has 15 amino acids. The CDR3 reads CASSLTGGEGSPLHF. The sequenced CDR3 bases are TGCGCCAGCAGCTTGACAGGGGGAGAAGGTTCACCC.

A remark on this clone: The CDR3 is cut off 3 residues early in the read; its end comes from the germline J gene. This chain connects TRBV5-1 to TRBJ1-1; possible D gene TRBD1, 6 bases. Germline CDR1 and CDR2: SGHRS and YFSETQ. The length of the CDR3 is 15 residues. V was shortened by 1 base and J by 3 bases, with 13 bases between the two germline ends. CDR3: CASSLRLQGHTEAFF. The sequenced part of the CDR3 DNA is TGCGCCAGCAGCTTGCGGCTACAGGGACACACTGAA.

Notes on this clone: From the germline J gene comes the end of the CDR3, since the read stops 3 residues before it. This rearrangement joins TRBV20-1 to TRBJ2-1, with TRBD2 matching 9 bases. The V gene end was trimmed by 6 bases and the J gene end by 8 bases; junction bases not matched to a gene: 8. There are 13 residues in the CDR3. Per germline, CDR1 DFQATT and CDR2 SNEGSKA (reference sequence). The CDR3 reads CSALLREGYEQFF. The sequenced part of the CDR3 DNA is TGCAGTGCCCTGCTGCGGGAGGGCTATGAG.

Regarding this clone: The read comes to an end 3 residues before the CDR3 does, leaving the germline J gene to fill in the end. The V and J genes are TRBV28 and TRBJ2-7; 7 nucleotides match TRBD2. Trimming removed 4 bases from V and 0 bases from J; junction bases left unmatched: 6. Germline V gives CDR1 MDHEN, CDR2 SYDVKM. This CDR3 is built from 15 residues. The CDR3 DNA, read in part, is TGTGCCAGCAGTTCCGAGCGGGATTCCTCCTACGAG. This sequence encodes CASSSERDSSYE. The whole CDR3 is CASSSERDSSYEQYF. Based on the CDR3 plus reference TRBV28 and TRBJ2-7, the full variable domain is DVKVTQSSRYLVKRTGEKVFLECVQDMDHENMFWYRQDPGLGLRLIYFSYDVKMKEKGDIPEGYSVSREKKERFSLILESASTNQTSMYLCASSSERDSSYEQYFGPGTRLTVT.

The CDR3 bases that were read are TGTGCCAGCAGCCTGGGGGGCCCCTACGAG. As protein: CASSLGGPYE. The whole CDR3 protein reads CASSLGGPYEQYF. V and J are TRBV5-6 and TRBJ2-7; possibly TRBD1 or TRBD2 for D (6 bases each). The CDR3 extends 3 residues past the end of the read, so its final part is completed from the germline J gene. The germline V and J ends were trimmed by 4 bases and 2 bases, with 10 bases remaining between them. This CDR3 is built from 13 residues. The V gene's germline CDR1 is SGHDT and CDR2 YYEEEE.

The sequenced CDR3 bases are TGTGCCACCAGACAGGGGGCGGAAGAAAAA. Encoded protein: CATRQGAEEK. The complete CDR3 protein is CATRQGAEEKLFF. J is TRBJ1-4 and V is TRBV10-3; 10 positions match TRBD1. The CDR3 extends 3 residues past the end of the read, so its final part is completed from the germline J gene. The V gene end was trimmed by 10 bases and the J gene end by 8 bases; junction bases not matched to a gene: 7. The V gene's germline CDR1 is ENHRY and CDR2 SYGVKD. The CDR3 consists of 13 residues.